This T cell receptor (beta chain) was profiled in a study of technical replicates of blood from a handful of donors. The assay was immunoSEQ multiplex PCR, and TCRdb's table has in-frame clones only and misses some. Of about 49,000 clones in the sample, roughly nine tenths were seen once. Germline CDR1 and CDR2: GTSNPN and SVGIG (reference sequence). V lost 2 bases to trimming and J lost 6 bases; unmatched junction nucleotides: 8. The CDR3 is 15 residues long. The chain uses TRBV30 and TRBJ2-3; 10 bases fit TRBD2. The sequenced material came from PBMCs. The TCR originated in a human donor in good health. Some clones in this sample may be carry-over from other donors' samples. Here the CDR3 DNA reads TGTGCCTGGAGTTTGGCTAGCGGGAGTGTCGATACGCAGTATTTT. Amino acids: CAWSLASGSVDTQYF.